This TCR beta chain was profiled in a study of blood T cell repertoires in COVID-19. Across the study: From T cells, B-cell-depleted T cells, or PBMCs came the material, which was cDNA or gDNA.

Clones were sequenced by immunoSEQ multiplex PCR, and TCRdb holds only the in-frame ones, with some missing. The sample contains 100,000 to 120,000 clones, less than 90% of which appear only once. Trimming pared 2 bases from V and 6 bases from J, leaving 10 bases between. This CDR3 is 13 amino acids long. The clonotype was recovered from a man between 50 and 59 years old with acute or convalescent COVID-19. V usage is TRBV12-3 or TRBV12-4 and J usage is TRBJ1-2; no firm D call. The sequenced sample was peripheral blood. DNA of the CDR3: TGTGCCAGCAGTTTATTCGGTCTACATGGCTACACCTTC. It translates to CASSLFGLHGYTF.